What follows are 28 T cell receptor beta chains derived from one specimen sequenced in a study of T cell changes during pregnancy in multiple sclerosis. Profiled with immunoSEQ multiplex PCR; TCRdb holds only in-frame clones, not every one. The sample lists tens of thousands of clones, approximately 95% occurring once. This specimen consisted of CD4+ T cells from peripheral blood mononuclear cells, obtained after pregnancy. Source of these receptors: a female donor with multiple sclerosis, enrolled in a pregnancy study.

The CDR3 bases are TGCGCCAGCAGCTTGGTGCTATCCTTCTCCTACAATGAGCAGTTCTTC. It specifies CASSLVLSFSYNEQFF. V gene TRBV5-1 combines with J gene TRBJ2-1; no clear D gene. Germline V gives CDR1 SGHRS, CDR2 YFSETQ. The CDR3 contains 16 residues. V lost 0 bases, J lost 0 bases, and 10 bases lay in between.

V is TRBV5-6 and J is TRBJ1-4, with D possibly TRBD1 on 5 matching bases. V lost 1 base, J lost 8 bases, and 18 bases lay in between. Germline CDR1 SGHDT, CDR2 YYEEEE. CDR3 size: 16 residues. CDR3 amino acids: CASSLTGLQKGEKLFF. For the CDR3, the DNA is TGTGCCAGCAGCTTGACGGGACTCCAAAAGGGCGAAAAACTGTTTTTT. Full variable domain (missing parts from reference TRBV5-6 and TRBJ1-4): DAGVTQSPTHLIKTRGQQVTLRCSPKSGHDTVSWYQQALGQGPQFIFQYYEEEERQRGNFPDRFSGHQFPNYSSELNVNALLLGDSALYLCASSLTGLQKGEKLFFGSGTQLSVL.

V is TRBV4-2 and J is TRBJ2-1, with 7 positions matching TRBD2. After removal of 8 bases from V and 7 bases from J, the junction contained 8 bases not matched to a gene. Germline V gene lookup returns CDR1 LGHNA and CDR2 YNFKEQ. CDR3 size: 13 residues. As DNA, the CDR3 is TGTGCCAGCTCCACGGGAGGCCGGAATGAGCAGTTCTTC. Protein sequence: CASSTGGRNEQFF.

The chain links TRBV5-6 to TRBJ1-1; D is possibly TRBD1 (5 bases). Trimming removed 5 bases from V and 7 bases from J, with 21 bases in between. This CDR3 spans 15 amino acids. Germline values: CDR1 SGHDT, CDR2 YYEEEE. CDR3: CASSSGHGGWFEAFF. In DNA, the CDR3 is TGTGCCAGCAGTTCTGGACACGGTGGGTGGTTTGAAGCTTTCTTT. Full variable domain (missing parts from reference TRBV5-6 and TRBJ1-1): DAGVTQSPTHLIKTRGQQVTLRCSPKSGHDTVSWYQQALGQGPQFIFQYYEEEERQRGNFPDRFSGHQFPNYSSELNVNALLLGDSALYLCASSSGHGGWFEAFFGQGTRLTVV.

The gene calls are TRBV7-9 and TRBJ2-3; 9 positions match TRBD1. The length of the CDR3 is 18 residues. With V trimmed by 0 bases and J by 2 bases, 9 bases remained unmatched. The germline CDR1 and CDR2 sequences are SEHNR and FQNEAQ (reference sequence). In nucleotides, the CDR3 is TGTGCCAGCAGCTTAGCGGGACAGGGAAGAAGGGACACAGATACGCAGTATTTT. Its translation: CASSLAGQGRRDTDTQYF.

The V call is TRBV7-6, the J call TRBJ2-2, with a weak D call TRBD2 (5 bases). V lost 1 base and J lost 8, with 8 bases in between. CDR1 is SGHVS, CDR2 FNYEAQ, per germline. The CDR3 runs to 13 residues. CDR3 protein: CASSLGGGGELFF. CDR3 DNA sequence: TGTGCCAGCAGCTTAGGAGGCGGGGGGGAGCTGTTTTTT.

This chain joins TRBV6-5 and TRBJ2-7, with D unclear. The V and J ends lost 1 base and 0 bases respectively, with 13 bases between them. This CDR3 spans 16 amino acids. CDR1 MNHEY and CDR2 SVGAGI come from the germline V gene. In DNA, the CDR3 is TGTGCCAGCAGTTACTTACCCATTTCCAGCTCCTACGAGCAGTACTTC. Translating gives CASSYLPISSSYEQYF.

The chain has TRBV7-2 and TRBJ2-5; a weak D match, TRBD2 (6 bases). This CDR3 spans 14 amino acids. Germline CDR1 is SGHTA and CDR2 is FQGNSA. The germline V and J ends were trimmed by 5 bases and 5 bases, with 15 bases remaining between them. The CDR3 spells CASSMTSGSETQYF. The CDR3 nucleotides are TGTGCCAGCAGCATGACTAGTGGGTCGGAGACCCAGTACTTC.

V and J are TRBV7-9 and TRBJ2-1, with 9 nucleotides matching TRBD2. CDR3 size: 16 residues. CDR1 SEHNR and CDR2 FQNEAQ come from the germline V gene (reference sequence). The V gene end was trimmed by 3 bases and the J gene end by 2 bases; junction bases not matched to a gene: 5. The CDR3 nucleotides read TGTGCCAGCAGCTTTCAGGCGGGAGGGACCTACAATGAGCAGTTCTTC. Its protein is CASSFQAGGTYNEQFF.

The chain joins TRBV2 to TRBJ2-2, with D possibly TRBD2 on 6 matching bases. The V end was cut by 6 bases, the J end by 4 bases, with 18 bases between. The CDR3 runs 16 residues. CDR1 is SNHLY, CDR2 FYNNEI, per germline. The DNA for the CDR3 is TGTGCCAGCAGGCCCGAGTCCGGGAGTGGCACCGGGGAGCTGTTTTTT. As protein: CASRPESGSGTGELFF. Filled out from reference TRBV2 and TRBJ2-2, the complete variable domain reads EPEVTQTPSHQVTQMGQEVILRCVPISNHLYFYWYRQILGQKVEFLVSFYNNEISEKSEIFDDQFSVERPDGSNFTLKIRSTKLEDSAMYFCASRPESGSGTGELFFGEGSRLTVL.

This clone was seen many times. The gene calls are TRBV1 and TRBJ2-3; the table's D gene call, TRBD2, was not cross checked with the DNA. TRBV1 is shown as a pseudogene. CDR3 size: 16 residues. The CDR3 sequence is CTSSQDGLAGGGTQYF. For the CDR3, the DNA is TGCACCAGCAGCCAAGACGGACTAGCGGGAGGAGGTACGCAGTATTTT.

This clone was detected a few times. The chain joins TRBV18 to TRBJ1-1; 9 nucleotides agree with TRBD1. This CDR3 has 13 residues. The V gene end was trimmed by 7 bases and the J gene end by 8 bases; junction bases not matched to a gene: 8. Germline values: CDR1 KGHSH, CDR2 LQKENI. The CDR3 nucleotides are TGTGCCAGCTTCCGGGACAGGGCATACGAAGCTTTCTTT. Its protein product is CASFRDRAYEAFF.

This chain uses TRBV18 with TRBJ2-5, with a weak D call TRBD1 (6 bases). CDR1 is KGHSH, CDR2 LQKENI, per germline. Trimming stripped 5 bases from V and 4 bases from J, with 11 bases between. The CDR3 runs to 13 residues. CDR3 DNA sequence: TGTGCCAGCTCATCTTCCAGGGGAGAGACCCAGTACTTC. Protein product: CASSSSRGETQYF.

This chain connects TRBV5-4 to TRBJ2-1, with 9 bases that match TRBD2. Trimming at V came to 0 bases and at J to 8 bases, leaving 9 bases not matched to a gene. The CDR3 is 16 residues long. CDR1 is SGHNT and CDR2 is YYREEE in the germline V gene (reference sequence). Here the CDR3 DNA reads TGTGCCAGCAGCTTGGGATCAGCGGGGGGCTTCGATGAGCAGTTCTTC. Protein sequence: CASSLGSAGGFDEQFF.

The chain employs TRBV5-6 and TRBJ2-7; TRBD1 agrees at 9 bases. Germline V gene data show CDR1 as SGHDT and CDR2 as YYEEEE. The trim removed 3 bases at V and 1 base at J, leaving 5 bases unmatched. The CDR3 covers 15 residues. In nucleotides, the CDR3 is TGTGCCAGCAGCTACGCCGGGACAGGGTCCTACGAGCAGTACTTC. This gives the protein CASSYAGTGSYEQYF.

The V call is TRBV5-4, the J call TRBJ2-5; 9 positions match TRBD2. Near its end, the DNA agrees better with TRBJ2-7, so the J call may be wrong. The CDR3 length is 14 residues. The V gene's germline CDR1 is SGHNT and CDR2 YYREEE (reference sequence). CDR3 residues: CASSPGGGRDEQYF. CDR3 coding DNA: TGTGCCAGCAGCCCGGGTGGCGGGAGGGACGAGCAGTACTTC.

The chain is built from TRBV5-6 and TRBJ1-2; 7 nucleotides align to TRBD1. Germline assignment: CDR1 SGHDT and CDR2 YYEEEE. The V and J ends lost 2 bases and 8 bases, in that order; junction bases with no gene match: 21. The CDR3 runs 18 residues. CDR3 coding DNA: TGTGCCAGCAGCTTTCTCCACTTCCCGGGACAGAAGGTTTGGGGCTACACCTTC. Its protein product is CASSFLHFPGQKVWGYTF.

The chain employs TRBV4-3 and TRBJ2-1, with D possibly matching TRBD2 (5 bases). The CDR3 has 15 amino acids. V lost 2 bases and J lost 5, with 13 bases in between. Germline V lookup: CDR1 LGHNA, CDR2 YSLEER. CDR3 amino acids: CASSQFSGIHNEQFF. The DNA of the CDR3 is TGCGCCAGCAGCCAATTCTCGGGAATCCACAATGAGCAGTTCTTC.

The V call is TRBV19, the J call TRBJ2-6; no clear D. CDR1 is LNHDA and CDR2 is SQIVND in the germline V gene (reference sequence). V was trimmed by 3 bases and J by 0 bases, leaving 6 bases between them. The CDR3 length is 15 residues. The CDR3 protein is CASSMRHSGANVLTF. As DNA, the CDR3 is TGTGCCAGTAGTATGCGGCACTCTGGGGCCAACGTCCTGACTTTC.

The rearrangement uses TRBV19 and TRBJ1-1; no clear D gene. This CDR3 spans 13 amino acids. Germline lookup yields CDR1 LNHDA and CDR2 SQIVND (reference sequence). Between the trimmed V and J ends, which lost 4 bases and 4 bases, there was a span of 10 bases. CDR3 protein: CASSRFRGTEAFF. CDR3 DNA: TGTGCCAGTAGTAGGTTTCGGGGCACTGAAGCTTTCTTT.

The chain links TRBV6-6 to TRBJ2-7, with unresolved D. The CDR3 has 13 amino acids. Per germline, CDR1 MNHNY and CDR2 SVGAGI (reference sequence). V was shortened by 4 bases and J by 0 bases, with 7 bases between the two germline ends. In nucleotides, the CDR3 is TGTGCCAGCAGTTTAACTAACTCCTACGAGCAGTACTTC. Its translation: CASSLTNSYEQYF.

This clone was observed once. V gene TRBV28 combines with J gene TRBJ2-7, with 7 positions matching TRBD2. Germline V CDR1 and CDR2: MDHEN, SYDVKM. CDR3 length equals 14 residues. The junction had 14 bases not matched to a gene; V was cut back by 6 bases and J by 9 bases. CDR3 nucleotide sequence: TGTGCCAGCAGGCTAGCGGCCCCCATTGCGTGGCAGTACTTC. Protein: CASRLAAPIAWQYF.

This chain links TRBV7-9 with TRBJ2-5; weak D call: TRBD1 (5 bases). With 3 bases removed from V and 5 bases from J, the gap between germline ends came to 10 bases. This CDR3 has 13 residues. Germline CDR1 is SEHNR and CDR2 is FQNEAQ (reference sequence). The CDR3 nucleotides read TGTGCCAGCAGCTTGGGCCCAGGGGAGACCCAGTACTTC. Translation: CASSLGPGETQYF.

The chain carries TRBV5-4 and TRBJ2-2; tentatively, D is TRBD2 (7 bases). The V and J ends lost 0 bases and 6 bases respectively, with 15 bases between them. This CDR3 comprises 16 residues. Germline CDR1 and CDR2: SGHNT and YYREEE (reference sequence). DNA for the CDR3: TGTGCCAGCAGCTTGGCCGAGGGGGGGCGATCCGGGGAGCTGTTTTTT. Translating it yields CASSLAEGGRSGELFF. The whole variable domain, filled in from reference TRBV5-4 and TRBJ2-2, reads ETGVTQSPTHLIKTRGQQVTLRCSSQSGHNTVSWYQQALGQGPQFIFQYYREEENGRGNFPPRFSGLQFPNYSSELNVNALELDDSALYLCASSLAEGGRSGELFFGEGSRLTVL.

V is TRBV27 and J is TRBJ2-1, with D perhaps TRBD1 (6 bases). Trimming took off 10 bases at V and 4 bases at J, with 14 bases between the two ends. The CDR3 is made up of 13 amino acids. The V gene's germline CDR1 is MNHEY and CDR2 SMNVEV (reference sequence). The CDR3 DNA is TGTGCCACCAGGGCCCAGGGGTACAATGAGCAGTTCTTC. This gives the protein CATRAQGYNEQFF.

This chain links TRBV19 with TRBJ2-2, with D maybe TRBD2 (6 bases). The CDR3 is 18 amino acids. Germline CDR1 is LNHDA and CDR2 is SQIVND (reference sequence). The V end lost 3 bases, the J end lost 5 bases, and 22 bases lay between the germline ends. The CDR3 sequence: CASSIRGVGGAETGELFF. The CDR3 DNA reads TGTGCCAGTAGTATTCGCGGGGTAGGCGGGGCAGAGACCGGGGAGCTGTTTTTT. Full variable domain (remainder filled in from reference TRBV19 and TRBJ2-2): DGGITQSPKYLFRKEGQNVTLSCEQNLNHDAMYWYRQDPGQGLRLIYYSQIVNDFQKGDIAEGYSVSREKKESFPLTVTSAQKNPTAFYLCASSIRGVGGAETGELFFGEGSRLTVL.

V is TRBV6-5 and J is TRBJ1-2, with D uncertain. CDR1 MNHEY and CDR2 SVGAGI come from the germline V gene. Trimming took 2 bases from V and 4 from J, leaving 11 bases between them. The CDR3 covers 14 residues. Here the CDR3 DNA reads TGTGCCAGCAGTTACCTAGCTGATCGCTATGGCTACACCTTC. It specifies CASSYLADRYGYTF.

The DNA of the CDR3 is TGTGCCAGCAGTGAAGGGAGGACAGGCAATCAGCCCCAGCATTTT. Translated: CASSEGRTGNQPQHF. The V gene is TRBV2, the J gene TRBJ1-5, with D perhaps TRBD1 (6 bases). Germline V gene data show CDR1 as SNHLY and CDR2 as FYNNEI. V was clipped by 1 base and J by 2 bases, with 9 bases between them. The CDR3 loop spans 15 amino acids.